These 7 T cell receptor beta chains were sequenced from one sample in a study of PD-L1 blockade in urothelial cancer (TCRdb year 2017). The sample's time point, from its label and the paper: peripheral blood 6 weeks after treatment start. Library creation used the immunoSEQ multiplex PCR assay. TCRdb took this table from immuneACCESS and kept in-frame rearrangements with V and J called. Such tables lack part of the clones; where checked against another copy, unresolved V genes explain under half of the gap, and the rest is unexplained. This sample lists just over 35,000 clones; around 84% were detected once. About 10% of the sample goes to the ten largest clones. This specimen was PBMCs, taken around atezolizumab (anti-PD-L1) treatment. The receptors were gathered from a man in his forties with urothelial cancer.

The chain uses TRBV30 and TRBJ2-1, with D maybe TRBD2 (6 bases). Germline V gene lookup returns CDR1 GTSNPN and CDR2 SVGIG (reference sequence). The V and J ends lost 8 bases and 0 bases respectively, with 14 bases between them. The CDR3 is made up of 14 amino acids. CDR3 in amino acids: CARIDGSSYNEQFF. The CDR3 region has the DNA TGTGCCAGGATCGACGGGAGCTCCTACAATGAGCAGTTCTTC.

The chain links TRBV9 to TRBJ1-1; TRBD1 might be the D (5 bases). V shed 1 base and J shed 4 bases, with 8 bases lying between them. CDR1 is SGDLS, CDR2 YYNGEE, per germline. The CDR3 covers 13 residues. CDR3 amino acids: CASSVQGSTEAFF. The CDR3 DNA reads TGTGCCAGCAGCGTACAGGGTAGCACTGAAGCTTTCTTT.

CDR3 in amino acids: CASSLDGGGTDTQYF. The DNA for the CDR3 is TGTGCCAGCAGCTTAGACGGGGGAGGGACAGATACGCAGTATTTT. This chain joins TRBV7-2 and TRBJ2-3, with 7 bases identical to TRBD2. CDR1 is SGHTA, CDR2 FQGNSA, per germline. V shed 1 base and J 3 bases; nucleotides not matched to a gene: 4. The CDR3 spans 15 residues.

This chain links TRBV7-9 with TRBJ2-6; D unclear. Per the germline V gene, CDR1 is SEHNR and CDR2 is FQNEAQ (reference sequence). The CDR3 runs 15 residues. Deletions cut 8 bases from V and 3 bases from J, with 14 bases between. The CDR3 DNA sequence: TGTGCCAGCGGGCTACCAGTTCGTGGGGCCAACGTCCTGACTTTC. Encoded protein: CASGLPVRGANVLTF.

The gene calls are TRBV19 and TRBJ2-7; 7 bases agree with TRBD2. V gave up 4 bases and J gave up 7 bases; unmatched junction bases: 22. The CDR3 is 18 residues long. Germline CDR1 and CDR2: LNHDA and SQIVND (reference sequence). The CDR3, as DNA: TGTGCCAGTAGTACACAAGCGGGCGGCGGGAGATTTCGGGGAGAGCAGTACTTC. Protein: CASSTQAGGGRFRGEQYF.

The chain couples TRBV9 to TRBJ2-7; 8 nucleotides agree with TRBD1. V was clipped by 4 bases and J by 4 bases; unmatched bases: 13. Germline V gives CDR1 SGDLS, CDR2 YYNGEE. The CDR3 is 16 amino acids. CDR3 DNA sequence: TGTGCCAGCAGCAGTCGTGACGGGACAGGCGATTACGAGCAGTACTTC. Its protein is CASSSRDGTGDYEQYF.

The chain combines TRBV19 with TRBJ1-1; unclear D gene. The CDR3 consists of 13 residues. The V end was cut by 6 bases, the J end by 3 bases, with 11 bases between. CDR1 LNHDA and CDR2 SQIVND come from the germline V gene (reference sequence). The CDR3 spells CASSLDGDTEAFF. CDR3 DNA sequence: TGTGCCAGTAGCTTGGACGGGGACACTGAAGCTTTCTTT.